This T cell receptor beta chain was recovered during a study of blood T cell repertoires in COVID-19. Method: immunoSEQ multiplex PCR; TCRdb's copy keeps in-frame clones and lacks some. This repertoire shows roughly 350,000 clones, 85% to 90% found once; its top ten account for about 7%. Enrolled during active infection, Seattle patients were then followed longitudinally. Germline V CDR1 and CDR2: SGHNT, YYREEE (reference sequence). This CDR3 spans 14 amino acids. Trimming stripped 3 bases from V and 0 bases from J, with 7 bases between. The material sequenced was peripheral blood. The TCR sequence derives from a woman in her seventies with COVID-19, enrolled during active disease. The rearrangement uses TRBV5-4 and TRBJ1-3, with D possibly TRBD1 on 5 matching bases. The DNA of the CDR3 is TGTGCCAGCAGCTGGCAGGGCTCTGGAAACACCATATATTTT. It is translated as CASSWQGSGNTIYF.